Listed here is a single TCR beta chain. Its target is unknown. Sequencing targeted expressed TCRB transcripts, as all isolated RNA had been reverse transcribed. Some clones are missing from TCRdb's copy, which holds only in-frame ones; the method was immunoSEQ multiplex PCR. The data show 680,000 or so clones, roughly 13% seen once. This CDR3 comprises 14 residues. Per the germline V gene, CDR1 is WNHNN and CDR2 is SYGVQD (reference sequence). With 4 bases clipped from V and 5 bases from J, the junction kept 6 bases outside the gene matches. The sample is drawn from a study of beta chain features in type 1 diabetes. About the study: All samples combined gave just under 110 million sorted cells for examination. Whole-study findings and limits: Highly expressing activated T cells could be over-counted with a cDNA template. For Type 1 diabetes patients, all four CD4+ subsets carried TCRB CDR3s that were moderately but significantly shorter.

A single heparinised blood sample, averaging roughly 100 mL, was obtained per donor. CD45RO/CCR7/CD25/CD127/CD95/CD27 staining was used to isolate CD4+ naive, central memory, regulatory and stem cell-like memory cells by sorting. Sequencing used naive CD4+ T cells from blood. The gene calls are TRBV10-1 and TRBJ2-7; 9 bases are a match to TRBD1. The origin of this receptor is a man between 18 and 29 years old with type 1 diabetes. The CDR3 DNA is TGCGCCAGCAGTGCACGGACAGGGGTCCACGAGCAGTACTTC. Amino acid sequence: CASSARTGVHEQYF.